This TCR beta chain was identified during a study of early T cells in non-severe SARS-CoV-2 infection. TCRdb processed the 5' RACE reads anew with MiXCR; each CDR3 protein has one entry. The sample contains approximately 80,000 distinct CDR3 sequences, less than 15% of which appear only once. V was clipped by 5 bases and J by 7 bases; unmatched bases: 1. This CDR3 comprises 11 residues. Sequencing used whole blood. The V gene is TRBV12-3 or TRBV12-4, the J gene TRBJ2-5, with 7 bases aligning to TRBD2. This clonotype was obtained from an adult who was a healthcare worker with PCR-confirmed SARS-CoV-2 infection or an uninfected control (not recorded which). The DNA of the CDR3 is TGTGCCAGCAGTAAGCGGGGGACCCAGTACTTC. The encoded protein is CASSKRGTQYF.